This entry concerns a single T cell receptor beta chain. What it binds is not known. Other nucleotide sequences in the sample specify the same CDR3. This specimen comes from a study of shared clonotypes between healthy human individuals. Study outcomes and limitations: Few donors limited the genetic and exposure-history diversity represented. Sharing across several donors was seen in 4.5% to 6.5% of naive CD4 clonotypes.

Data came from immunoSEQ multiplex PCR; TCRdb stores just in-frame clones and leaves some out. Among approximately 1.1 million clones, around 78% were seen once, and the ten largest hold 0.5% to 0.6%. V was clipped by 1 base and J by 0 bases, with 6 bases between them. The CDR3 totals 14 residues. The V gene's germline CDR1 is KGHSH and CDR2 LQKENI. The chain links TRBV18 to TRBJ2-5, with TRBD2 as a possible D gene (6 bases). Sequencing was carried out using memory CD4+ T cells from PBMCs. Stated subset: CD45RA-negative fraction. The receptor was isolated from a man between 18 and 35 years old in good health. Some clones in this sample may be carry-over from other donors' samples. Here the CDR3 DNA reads TGTGCCAGCTCACCACGGAGGGACCAAGAGACCCAGTACTTC. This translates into CASSPRRDQETQYF.